The 15 T cell receptor beta chains presented below share a single source sample, sequenced in a study of PD-L1 blockade in urothelial cancer. Produced via immunoSEQ multiplex PCR; TCRdb's table is partial and in-frame only. The repertoire includes approximately 38,000 clones, 80% to 90% of them detected once, and 16% sits in the top ten. Material: PBMCs, obtained around atezolizumab (anti-PD-L1) treatment. All receptors derive from a man between 60 and 75 years old with urothelial cancer.

The V call is TRBV28, the J call TRBJ1-2; TRBD1 might be the D (5 bases). The germline CDR1 and CDR2 sequences are MDHEN and SYDVKM. Trimming took 8 bases from V and 4 from J, leaving 17 bases between them. The length of the CDR3 is 14 residues. CDR3 protein: CASALGARSYGYTF. The DNA of the CDR3 is TGTGCCAGCGCATTAGGGGCCAGGAGCTATGGCTACACCTTC.

This chain joins TRBV29-1 and TRBJ1-1, with a weak D call TRBD1 (6 bases). This CDR3 spans 12 amino acids. Trimming cost V 4 bases and J 8 bases, with 14 bases left between them. Germline V gene sequence: CDR1 SQVTM, CDR2 ANQGSEA. CDR3 in amino acids: CSVATGIEEAFF. The CDR3 DNA sequence: TGCAGCGTTGCAACAGGGATCGAAGAAGCTTTCTTT.

The chain has TRBV28 and TRBJ2-3; 8 bases line up with TRBD1. The CDR3 is 16 amino acids. The J segment lost 1 base and the V segment lost 6 bases, leaving 9 bases of the junction unmatched. Germline V CDR1 and CDR2: MDHEN, SYDVKM. The CDR3 reads CASRLLPGQGTDTQYF. The CDR3 nucleotides are TGTGCCAGCAGGCTTCTCCCGGGACAGGGCACAGATACGCAGTATTTT.

The rearrangement links TRBV15 to TRBJ1-1, with unresolved D. CDR1 LNHNV and CDR2 YYDKDF come from the germline V gene (reference sequence). This CDR3 has 15 amino acids. Trimming took 3 bases from V and 0 from J, leaving 11 bases between them. The DNA for the CDR3 is TGTGCCACCAGCAGTCGAGCCGTCATGAACACTGAAGCTTTCTTT. Translated, it gives CATSSRAVMNTEAFF.

This clone occurred many times. The chain uses TRBV30 and TRBJ1-5; no firm D call. Germline V gene data show CDR1 as GTSNPN and CDR2 as SVGIG (reference sequence). V was clipped by 2 bases and J by 0 bases, with 14 bases between them. The CDR3 loop spans 16 amino acids. The CDR3 loop is CAWSPPIVGSNQPQHF. The CDR3 DNA is TGTGCCTGGAGTCCCCCCATTGTCGGTAGCAATCAGCCCCAGCATTTT.

The rearrangement links TRBV9 to TRBJ2-2, with D possibly matching TRBD1 (6 bases). The CDR3 runs to 15 residues. V was trimmed by 1 base and J by 2 bases, leaving 9 bases between them. The germline CDR1 and CDR2 sequences are SGDLS and YYNGEE. CDR3 protein: CASSVTGPNTGELFF. CDR3 DNA: TGTGCCAGCAGCGTAACAGGGCCCAACACCGGGGAGCTGTTTTTT.

The chain couples TRBV28 to TRBJ1-2; D may be TRBD1 (5 bases). Trimming removed 2 bases from V and 3 bases from J, with 10 bases in between. The germline CDR1 and CDR2 sequences are MDHEN and SYDVKM. This CDR3 is 14 amino acids long. In DNA form, the CDR3 reads TGTGCCAGCAGTTTACGGGGGGGAGACTATGGCTACACCTTC. The encoded protein is CASSLRGGDYGYTF.

This chain links TRBV2 with TRBJ2-3; unclear D gene. CDR3 length equals 14 residues. Trimming pared 6 bases from V and 0 bases from J, leaving 10 bases between. CDR1 and CDR2 (germline): SNHLY, FYNNEI. The CDR3 coding sequence is TGTGCCAGCAGGGGTGACACAAGCACAGATACGCAGTATTTT. Translating it yields CASRGDTSTDTQYF.

The chain joins TRBV6-1 to TRBJ2-1; TRBD1 aligns across 9 bases. CDR3 length equals 13 residues. V lost 10 bases, J lost 8 bases, and 9 bases stayed unmatched. The germline V gene has CDR1 MNHNS and CDR2 SASEGT. As DNA, the CDR3 is TGTGCCACCCAAACGGGACAGGGATATGAGCAGTTCTTC. Residues: CATQTGQGYEQFF.

The V and J genes are TRBV2 and TRBJ2-2; 8 bases map to TRBD1. Germline V lookup: CDR1 SNHLY, CDR2 FYNNEI. The V segment lost 5 bases and the J segment 2 bases; nucleotides outside the gene matches: 4. This CDR3 has 15 residues. DNA of the CDR3: TGTGCCAGCAGTTGGACAGGGCCAAACACCGGGGAGCTGTTTTTT. This encodes CASSWTGPNTGELFF.

The chain uses TRBV6-6 and TRBJ1-1, with D possibly matching TRBD1 (5 bases). V dropped 5 bases and J dropped 4 bases, with 20 bases sitting between them. The CDR3 runs to 16 residues. CDR1 and CDR2 (germline): MNHNY, SVGAGI (reference sequence). Here the CDR3 reads CASSPVGQGVGTEAFF. CDR3 DNA sequence: TGTGCCAGCAGTCCCGTCGGGCAGGGCGTAGGCACTGAAGCTTTCTTT.

The V call is TRBV29-1, the J call TRBJ2-3, with TRBD2 as a possible D gene (5 bases). In germline, CDR1 is SQVTM, CDR2 ANQGSEA. CDR3 size: 10 residues. Trimming left V 6 bases short and J 5 bases short, with 6 bases between. As DNA, the CDR3 is TGCAGCGTAAGCGGAGATACGCAGTATTTT. Translation gives CSVSGDTQYF.

V is TRBV6-5 and J is TRBJ2-3, with TRBD1 matching 7 bases. The V and J ends lost 6 bases and 3 bases, in that order; junction bases with no gene match: 3. Per the germline V gene, CDR1 is MNHEY and CDR2 is SVGAGI. The CDR3 covers 13 residues. CDR3 coding DNA: TGTGCCAGCAGGGACAGGACGACAGATACGCAGTATTTT. Translated: CASRDRTTDTQYF.

The J gene is TRBJ1-5, the V gene TRBV15; D unresolved. V lost 0 bases and J lost 7, with 4 bases in between. The CDR3 sequence is 12 residues long. Germline lookup yields CDR1 LNHNV and CDR2 YYDKDF (reference sequence). CDR3 region: CATSRDGQPQHF. CDR3 DNA sequence: TGTGCCACCAGCAGAGATGGCCAGCCCCAGCATTTT. The complete variable domain, with remaining parts taken from reference TRBV15 and TRBJ1-5, reads DAMVIQNPRYQVTQFGKPVTLSCSQTLNHNVMYWYQQKSSQAPKLLFHYYDKDFNNEADTPDNFQSRRPNTSFCFLDIRSPGLGDTAMYLCATSRDGQPQHFGDGTRLSIL.

V and J are TRBV11-2 and TRBJ2-1; a possible D gene is TRBD1 (5 bases). Trimming pared 4 bases from V and 13 bases from J, leaving 11 bases between. The CDR3 covers 11 residues. CDR1 is SGHAT and CDR2 is FQNNGV in the germline V gene. CDR3 sequence reads: CASSWGPSQFF. The CDR3 DNA reads as TGTGCCAGCAGCTGGGGCCCCTCCCAGTTCTTC.